The source of this T cell receptor (beta chain) is a study of cytomegalovirus exposure and HLA in healthy donors. About the research overall: The use of the same platform for the 95 to 150 validation repertoires and the 550 to 850 first-cohort repertoires was reported by a later analysis. Study findings and constraints: High specificity and sensitivity for cytomegalovirus status were reported for the classifier.

Sequencing used immunoSEQ multiplex PCR; TCRdb keeps in-frame clones, though not all of them. This table holds some 210,000 clones, roughly 91% found once. This CDR3 region has 15 residues. Germline CDR1 SQVTM, CDR2 ANQGSEA. Losses at the gene ends were 4 bases for V and 5 bases for J; bases not matched to a gene: 9. A note on this clone: Its antigen is not identified.

Material for sequencing was PBMCs. The chain couples TRBV29-1 to TRBJ2-1; 9 bases align to TRBD1. The TCR was taken from a woman aged 18-30 years in good health and CMV-seropositive. In DNA, the CDR3 is TGCAGCGTTGTATCTGGACAGGGGCCCCACAATGAGCAGTTCTTC. Translating gives CSVVSGQGPHNEQFF.